Listed below are T cell receptor beta chains from one sample, sequenced in a study of somatic mutations in cytotoxic T cells in rheumatoid arthritis. Repertoires were generated with immunoSEQ multiplex PCR, while TCRdb's copy carries only in-frame clones and drops some. The sample includes about 15,000 clones, nearly 80% of them seen just once. The sample was CD8+ T cells sorted from blood. Receptors originate from an adult with rheumatoid arthritis. The CDR3 runs from the conserved cysteine through the conserved F or W. A D gene is named only where the DNA matches it firmly. The listing skips clone size in some rows; elsewhere it reads once, few, many or a size class.

TRBV19	.	.	TRBJ1-2	CASSMAAYYGYTF	TGTGCCAGTAGTATGGCGGCCTACTATGGCTACACCTTC
TRBV7-9	.	TRBD2	TRBJ2-4	CASSSAGLRTNIQYF	TGTGCCAGCAGCTCAGCGGGACTAAGAACAAACATTCAGTACTTC
TRBV11-3	.	.	TRBJ1-2	CASSPSVGTQHNYGYTF	TGTGCCAGCAGCCCAAGCGTGGGGACACAACATAACTATGGCTACACCTTC
TRBV6-5	.	.	TRBJ1-4	CASSYWGGGVEKLFF	TGTGCCAGCAGTTACTGGGGCGGGGGGGTCGAAAAACTGTTTTTT
TRBV28	.	.	TRBJ2-1	CASSSYAGTVPYNEQFF	TGTGCCAGCAGTTCCTATGCGGGGACCGTACCCTACAATGAGCAGTTCTTC
TRBV23-1	.	TRBD1	TRBJ2-2	CASSQFLGQPNTGELFF	TGCGCCAGCAGTCAATTCCTGGGACAGCCGAACACCGGGGAGCTGTTTTTT
TRBV6-5	once	TRBD2	TRBJ2-7	CASAGTSGITEQYF	TGTGCCAGTGCCGGGACTAGCGGGATTACCGAGCAGTACTTC
TRBV27	.	.	TRBJ1-1	CASRPLGGGNTEAFF	TGTGCCAGCAGACCCCTCGGAGGAGGTAACACTGAAGCTTTCTTT
TRBV19	.	.	TRBJ1-2	CASSIDTRGRGGYTF	TGTGCCAGTAGTATAGACACGCGGGGCAGGGGTGGCTACACCTTC
TRBV11-1	.	.	TRBJ2-1	CASSPPSHGHNEQFF	TGTGCCAGCAGCCCCCCGTCCCACGGACACAATGAGCAGTTCTTC
TRBV7-9	.	.	TRBJ2-7	CASSLNILSYEQYF	TGTGCCAGCAGCTTGAACATTCTCTCCTACGAGCAGTACTTC
TRBV7-9	medium-sized	TRBD1	TRBJ2-5	CASSGTDQETQYF	TGTGCCAGCAGCGGGACAGACCAAGAGACCCAGTACTTC
TRBV9	.	TRBD1	TRBJ1-1	CASSPGTGVYDTEAFF	TGTGCCAGCAGCCCTGGGACAGGGGTGTACGACACTGAAGCTTTCTTT
TRBV28	.	TRBD1	TRBJ2-2	CASSLRDRDTGELFF	TGTGCCAGCAGTTTACGGGACAGGGACACCGGGGAGCTGTTTTTT
TRBV7-3	.	.	TRBJ1-2	CASSLSPENYGYTF	TGTGCCAGCAGCTTATCTCCAGAGAACTATGGCTACACCTTC
TRBV4-1	.	TRBD2	TRBJ2-1	CASSPGTKYNEQFF	TGCGCCAGCAGCCCCGGGACTAAATACAATGAGCAGTTCTTC
TRBV11-2	.	.	TRBJ1-4	CASTLVGADSLFF	TGTGCCAGCACCCTAGTGGGGGCAGACTCACTGTTTTTT